The text below deals with one TCR beta chain. No antigen is known for it. Base qualities are not recorded, but no much larger clone differs from it by a single base. Relative to germline, V is missing 4 bases and J is missing 3 bases, with 8 bases of the junction outside any gene match. There are 15 amino acids in the CDR3, from cysteine to phenylalanine inclusive. Kept here is only the CDR3 DNA, which spans 45 bases and is read in frame from base 1. CDR1 and CDR2, per the germline V gene, are SGDLS and YYNGEE. The data were taken from a study of cytomegalovirus exposure and HLA in healthy donors (TCRdb year 2017). For the study in its entirety: An earlier analysis of 587 of the donors reported about 280 Gb of sequence data and 100 million to 120 million unique TCR beta sequences obtained from around 180 million T cells. An early release covering some 640 HLA-typed donors comprised approximately 290 gigabases of sequencing data and tens of millions of unique TCR sequences. Of the approximately 400 genotyped donors, more than 75% were placed in the genetic ancestry cluster associated with self-reported Caucasian donors. The study aimed to test whether cataloging public T cell receptors could reveal signatures of past pathogen exposure. The study used immunosequencing to profile the T cell repertoires of hundreds of subjects and linked those repertoires to cytomegalovirus serostatus. Besides the first cohort of approximately 710 subjects, a separate validation cohort made up of over 95 different subjects was used. High-throughput TCR immunosequencing, statistical association of individual TCRs with disease status, and machine learning were combined to predict cytomegalovirus infection status. In a later analysis, previously published TCR beta repertoires from 666 donors were re-analyzed and high-resolution HLA genotyping was added so that TCR occurrence patterns could be studied. Rather than drawing on any new phenotypic data, the later analysis identified candidate immune exposures from TCR beta sequences and the way those sequences occurred across donors. To decide whether each TCR beta V gene segment behaved as functional or pseudogenic, an earlier analysis of over 500 of the donors relied on high-throughput TCR beta sequencing. Donor age, sex, ethnicity and CMV serostatus were collected together with the repertoire data. In a later genetic analysis, genome-wide SNP genotypes for about 55% of the roughly 670 donors were used, and that subset was treated as a discovery cohort. All discovery cohort repertoires had been generated on a single sequencing platform. Both class I and class II loci were covered by HLA typing, at four-digit resolution. The number of donors typed differed by locus, with 629-630 for A, B, C, DRB1 and DQB1, more than 500 for DQA1, 600 to 610 for DPA1, and approximately 470 for DPB1. Several DR-DQ haplotypes were treated as single units for association and clustering because of strong linkage in the cohort. Across approximately 420 genotyped donors of the cohort, an average of about 250,000 unique TCR beta nucleotide sequences per donor were sequenced, and approximately 17% of those sequences were non-productive.

The research as a whole found: The classifier was reported to diagnose cytomegalovirus status with high specificity and sensitivity in both the original cohort and the validation cohort. In a later analysis, HLA-associated TCR beta chains were found to be more clonally expanded and to have lower generation probabilities than equally common non-associated chains. The authors suggested that the approach could potentially be generalized to other disease states and immunological phenotypes. In this cohort, only TCR beta chains were sequenced, and detectable features were limited by the absence of alpha or paired-chain data. In a later genetic analysis, fewer N-insertions in productive TCRs were reported among donors in an Asian-associated ancestry cluster than the roughly 700-donor mean. Because counts were too low, about 18 rarely observed V segments, including chromosome 9 orphons, were excluded from the earlier analysis of roughly 580 of the donors. While some public TCRs were present in many individuals, most TCR sequences turned up only very rarely across donors. Roughly uniform sequencing depth across donors was assumed in presence/absence analyses, although this assumption may not hold. Three of the identified cytomegalovirus-associated TCR beta chains were confirmed in vitro to be specific for cytomegalovirus antigens. Broadly in line with IMGT annotations, most TCR beta V segments showed up in productive rearrangements about 90% or about 30% of the time in an earlier analysis of several hundred of the donors. Because some donors lacked HLA typing at each locus, the association tests relied only on the typed subset. Strong co-occurrence of HLA alleles, especially DR and DQ, made assigning TCR associations to individual alleles difficult. The only immune exposure information available for the cohort was CMV serostatus. A later analysis found that most CMV-associated TCR beta chains appeared HLA-restricted, with HLA associations seemingly driven largely by CMV exposure. In a later analysis, the rate of TCR association differed among HLA loci, with DRB1 alleles having the most associated TCRs and HLA-C alleles having the fewest. A further reported finding was that TCR beta sequences accurately predicted the HLA-A and HLA-B alleles for most subjects in the first cohort. Linkage disequilibrium might explain the correlated functional status among segregating V segments, but an unknown experimental factor could not be excluded. A later analysis associated 16,951 TCR beta sequences with specific HLA alleles at a false discovery rate of 0.05. A group of highly shared sequence variants was considered likely to be a technical artifact of the sequencing pipeline. Because the 87-base-pair reads could not distinguish some IMGT-functional V segments, including TRBV6-2 and TRBV6-3, those segments were excluded. In a later analysis, several top co-occurrence clusters were reported to appear linked to parvovirus B19, influenza, CMV and Epstein-Barr virus. A total of 150 or so TCR beta chains were listed by the study as associated with cytomegalovirus. In a later genetic analysis, a missense DCLRE1C variant was associated with V-gene and J-gene trimming of TCR beta chains, and the association was replicated in an independent cohort.

The library was obtained by the immunoSEQ multiplex PCR assay. For the multiplex PCR, a mixture combining 60 forward primers for TCR Vbeta segments and 13 reverse primers for TCR Jbeta segments was used. The CDR3 region of rearranged TCR beta genes was amplified from genomic DNA by a multiplex PCR assay. The amplified TCR beta libraries were sequenced on the Illumina HiSeq System as 87-base-pair reads. The original pipeline was this. A later analysis counted tens of millions of unique TCR beta chains across the 690 or so repertoires, and around 9.9 million of these chains were shared by at least two donors. To remove PCR and sequencing errors, raw reads were error-corrected and collapsed into unique sequences using a nearest-neighbor algorithm that merged closely related sequences. Alignment of CDR3 sequences to IMGT reference sequences was used to assign V, D and J gene segments. For a sequence to be retained, a match of at least six nucleotides to both a V gene segment and a J gene segment was required. Rearrangements were classified as productive when the CDR3 lacked stop codons and remained in frame with V and J, and all other rearrangements were classified as non-productive. CDR3 was defined by IMGT convention, running from the second conserved V-encoded cysteine to the conserved J-encoded phenylalanine. The earlier analysis of about 640 of the donors excluded any sequence lacking an unambiguous match to a single V gene segment. An earlier analysis of a few hundred of the donors classified V segments as functional when productive rearrangements were above 56.7% and as segregating when the standard deviation between donors was above 5%. A statistical classification framework was built to diagnose cytomegalovirus status from the catalog of TCR beta chain sequences. V and J gene assignment, in a later analysis, came from comparing TCR nucleotide sequences with IMGT/GENE-DB human TR gene sequences. In a later analysis, CDR3 sequences and most-parsimonious VDJ recombination scenarios were assigned using the TCRdist pipeline. In a later analysis, each TCR beta chain was defined by its CDR3 amino acid sequence together with its V-gene family, and reads lacking a unique V-gene family were excluded. In a later analysis, 450 to 600 highly shared, low-generation-probability nucleotide sequences were removed to address suspected cross-contamination and a sequencing artifact. In a later analysis, a clonal expansion index was calculated for each public chain from normalized within-repertoire ranks of inferred template counts. A later analysis computed generation probabilities with a VDJ recombination model fitted to out-of-frame rearrangements, and checked the results against IGoR. In a later analysis, TCR-TCR, TCR-HLA and TCR-CMV co-occurrence was scored with hypergeometric tests, and a repertoire-size bias correction was applied to TCR pairs. In a later analysis, false discovery rates were estimated by permuting HLA or CMV assignments 20 times. In a later analysis, co-occurring TCRs were grouped using DBSCAN, and TCRdist sequence similarity was added for clustering within HLA-allele-positive subsets. Repertoires with fewer than 30,000 or more than 120,000 public chains, plus five repertoires with anomalous nucleotide sharing, were excluded from co-occurrence clustering. The clones in this table, taken by TCRdb from immuneACCESS, are in-frame only. Not every clone is retained; where verified, under half of the shortfall comes from an unresolved V gene, and the cause of the rest is unknown. D and trimming were read from the DNA, whereas the V and J calls and clone size are those reported in that table. The sample contains roughly 160,000 clones, roughly 85% of them found a single time. About 1.3% of the sample is held by the ten biggest clonotypes.

In total, 500 to 700 healthy bone marrow donors made up the cohort. At the time of sampling, all cohort members were nominally healthy, though unrecorded immune exposures were likely present. The donor was CMV seronegative and was included in the group of a few hundred seronegative cohort members. Every donor gave a peripheral blood sample, and the peripheral blood mononuclear cells from that sample were used for TCR beta sequencing. Genomic DNA extraction from the blood cell samples was performed with the Qiagen DNeasy Blood Extraction Kit. The TCR originated in a woman aged 45-65 years in good health and CMV-seronegative. The V gene is TRBV9 and the J gene is TRBJ2-3, with 7 central nucleotides matching TRBD2. Sequencing was carried out using PBMCs. The CDR3 protein: CASSPRSGMTDTQYF. The nucleotide sequence reads TGTGCCAGCAGCCCTCGAAGCGGGATGACAGATACGCAGTATTTT.